These 22 T cell receptor beta chains originate from one sample sequenced in a study of blood T cell repertoires in COVID-19. Profiling relied on immunoSEQ multiplex PCR, and the TCRdb table lists in-frame clones only, not all of them. The sample has 200,000 to 250,000 clones, approximately 87% seen once; the top ten hold 6.2%. Sequences were obtained from peripheral blood. The receptors here all came from a man aged 55 to 70 who had recovered from COVID-19.

The rearrangement uses TRBV7-3 and TRBJ2-5; the D gene is possibly TRBD2 (5 bases). Looked up from germline, CDR1 is SGHTA and CDR2 is FQGTGA. Trimming pared 5 bases from V and 5 bases from J, leaving 12 bases between. This CDR3 has 13 residues. For the CDR3, the DNA is TGTGCCAGCAGCCCCTATACGGGGGAGACCCAGTACTTC. Encoded protein: CASSPYTGETQYF.

The CDR3 loop is CASTLTGVGMNTEAFF. The CDR3 coding sequence is TGCGCCAGTACCCTAACAGGGGTAGGAATGAACACTGAAGCTTTCTTT. The chain combines TRBV5-1 with TRBJ1-1, with 7 nucleotides matching TRBD1. V gave up 8 bases and J gave up 0 bases; unmatched junction bases: 13. In germline, CDR1 is SGHRS, CDR2 YFSETQ. This CDR3 spans 16 amino acids.

The chain carries TRBV28 and TRBJ1-2; 7 positions agree with TRBD1. The CDR3 extends over 15 amino acids. CDR1 MDHEN and CDR2 SYDVKM come from the germline V gene. V gave up 5 bases and J gave up 3 bases; unmatched junction bases: 9. CDR3 amino acids: CASSPRDRLYYGYTF. The CDR3 nucleotides read TGTGCCAGCAGTCCTAGGGACAGATTATACTATGGCTACACCTTC.

The chain couples TRBV19 to TRBJ1-4; 8 bases map to TRBD1. The CDR3 totals 21 residues. The trim removed 5 bases at V and 1 base at J, leaving 21 bases unmatched. CDR1 is LNHDA and CDR2 is SQIVND in the germline V gene (reference sequence). The CDR3 here is CASSFRTGSRLAVGTNEKLFF. The DNA for the CDR3 is TGTGCCAGTAGTTTCAGGACAGGGTCTCGCCTCGCCGTGGGAACTAATGAAAAACTGTTTTTT.

The chain carries TRBV9 and TRBJ1-2; the D gene is possibly TRBD1 (5 bases). From germline, CDR1 is SGDLS and CDR2 YYNGEE. The CDR3 consists of 15 residues. The V end lost 4 bases, the J end lost 5 bases, and 18 bases lay between the germline ends. The CDR3 coding sequence is TGTGCCAGCAGCCCCCCGGGGGGGGTAGGGTATGGCTACACCTTC. It encodes CASSPPGGVGYGYTF.

For this clone: At one end the junction does not follow the germline gene, possibly because of a read error. The chain uses TRBV12-3 or TRBV12-4 and TRBJ2-5, with D possibly TRBD2 on 5 matching bases. The CDR3 totals 13 residues. The CDR3 coding sequence is TGTGCCAGCACTTTAACTAGTGCGGAGACCCAGTACTTC. Protein: CASTLTSAETQYF.

The CDR3 here is CASSQHDRDYSPLHF. CDR3 nucleotide sequence: TGCGCCAGCAGCCAGCATGACAGGGATTATTCACCCCTCCACTTT. The V gene is TRBV4-3, the J gene TRBJ1-6, with TRBD1 identical over 7 bases. This CDR3 is 15 amino acids long. With V trimmed by 3 bases and J by 8 bases, 7 bases remained unmatched. Germline CDR1 and CDR2: LGHNA and YSLEER.

The chain uses TRBV7-3 and TRBJ1-6, with D uncertain. The CDR3 spans 14 residues. V was clipped by 5 bases and J by 5 bases, with 10 bases between them. Germline V gives CDR1 SGHTA, CDR2 FQGTGA. CDR3 in DNA: TGTGCCAGCAGCCCCCGTCCAGATAATTCACCCCTCCACTTT. It encodes CASSPRPDNSPLHF.

The V and J genes are TRBV4-1 and TRBJ2-7; 7 bases map to TRBD2. The CDR3 covers 17 residues. Germline V gene data show CDR1 as MGHRA and CDR2 as YSYEKL. V shed 4 bases, J shed 6 bases, and the junction held 18 bases outside the gene matches. CDR3 loop: CASSPAVLAAGSGEQYF. For the CDR3, the DNA is TGCGCCAGCAGCCCCGCGGTCCTAGCGGCCGGGTCGGGCGAGCAGTACTTC.

The chain carries TRBV5-1 and TRBJ1-1; D remains unclear. There are 11 residues in the CDR3. V lost 5 bases to trimming and J lost 3 bases, with 5 bases between them. Looked up from germline, CDR1 is SGHRS and CDR2 is YFSETQ. The CDR3 DNA is TGCGCCAGCAGACTCGACACTGAAGCTTTCTTT. Translation: CASRLDTEAFF.

The chain couples TRBV5-1 to TRBJ1-3, with D possibly matching TRBD1 (5 bases). CDR1 and CDR2 from the germline V gene are SGHRS and YFSETQ. With 0 bases removed from V and 2 bases from J, the gap between germline ends came to 15 bases. The CDR3 totals 17 residues. The CDR3 reads CASSLGDRLVAGNTIYF. The DNA of the CDR3 is TGCGCCAGCAGCTTGGGAGACAGATTAGTGGCTGGAAACACCATATATTTT.

The chain combines TRBV28 with TRBJ1-1, with TRBD1 as a possible D gene (5 bases). Germline loops: CDR1 MDHEN, CDR2 SYDVKM. The CDR3 extends over 15 amino acids. With 0 bases removed from V and 4 bases from J, the gap between germline ends came to 12 bases. The CDR3 bases are TGTGCCAGCAGTTTATGGGGGGGGGAGAGCACTGAAGCTTTCTTT. It specifies CASSLWGGESTEAFF.

The rearrangement uses TRBV7-3 and TRBJ1-1; D may be TRBD1 (6 bases). Trimming took 5 bases from V and 1 from J, leaving 14 bases between them. The CDR3 is 15 residues long. Germline values: CDR1 SGHTA, CDR2 FQGTGA. The CDR3 DNA sequence: TGTGCCAGCAGCCTATCCGGGACAACGAACACTGAAGCTTTCTTT. Encoded protein: CASSLSGTTNTEAFF. Filled out from reference TRBV7-3 and TRBJ1-1, the complete variable domain reads GAGVSQTPSNKVTEKGKYVELRCDPISGHTALYWYRQSLGQGPEFLIYFQGTGAADDSGLPNDRFFAVRPEGSVSTLKIQRTERGDSAVYLCASSLSGTTNTEAFFGQGTRLTVV.

The V and J genes are TRBV3-1 (or the pseudogene TRBV3-2) and TRBJ2-2; 11 bases align to TRBD1. Germline values: CDR1 LGHDT, CDR2 YNNKEL (reference sequence). With 0 bases clipped from V and 4 bases from J, the junction kept 7 bases outside the gene matches. The length of the CDR3 is 18 residues. This CDR3 is CASSQDFGQGALTGELFF. The CDR3 nucleotides read TGTGCCAGCAGCCAAGATTTCGGACAGGGGGCCCTCACCGGGGAGCTGTTTTTT.

The V gene is TRBV11-2, the J gene TRBJ2-3; 9 nucleotides agree with TRBD2. The CDR3 has 16 residues. The junction had 11 bases not matched to a gene; V was cut back by 5 bases and J by 5 bases. Germline assignment: CDR1 SGHAT and CDR2 FQNNGV. DNA of the CDR3: TGTGCCAGCAGCCGGAGCAGCGGGAGGTCTAAAGATACGCAGTATTTT. It specifies CASSRSSGRSKDTQYF.

This chain uses TRBV10-1 with TRBJ2-1; 13 nucleotides match TRBD2. The V gene end was trimmed by 4 bases and the J gene end by 7 bases; junction bases not matched to a gene: 1. The CDR3 is made up of 14 amino acids. CDR1 and CDR2 from the germline V gene are WNHNN and SYGVQD (reference sequence). The CDR3 coding sequence is TGCGCCAGCAGTGGGGGACTAGCGGGAAATGAGCAGTTCTTC. It encodes CASSGGLAGNEQFF.

This clone was counted once. This sample also contains other DNA sequences that code for the same CDR3. The chain combines TRBV7-3 with TRBJ1-1; D remains ambiguous. The V end lost 6 bases, the J end lost 4 bases, and 12 bases lay between the germline ends. The CDR3 extends over 13 amino acids. The germline V gene encodes CDR1 SGHTA and CDR2 FQGTGA. CDR3 protein: CASSSQGGTEAFF. The CDR3 nucleotides read TGTGCCAGCAGTAGTCAAGGAGGCACTGAAGCTTTCTTT.

This rearrangement joins TRBV11-2 to TRBJ2-1; 14 nucleotides align to TRBD2. V dropped 5 bases and J dropped 1; count of bases not matched to a gene: 4. In germline, CDR1 is SGHAT, CDR2 FQNNGV. The CDR3 extends over 17 amino acids. The CDR3 spells CASSPGTSGGSYNEQFF. CDR3 nucleotides: TGTGCCAGCAGCCCTGGGACTAGCGGGGGATCCTACAATGAGCAGTTCTTC.

The rearrangement uses TRBV6-6 and TRBJ2-1; 7 bases are shared with TRBD2. The CDR3 loop spans 17 amino acids. V lost 5 bases to trimming and J lost 0 bases; unmatched junction nucleotides: 10. Germline values: CDR1 MNHNY, CDR2 SVGAGI (reference sequence). The CDR3: CASSPRGEGSSYNEQFF. CDR3 DNA sequence: TGTGCCAGCAGTCCCCGGGGGGAGGGGAGCTCCTACAATGAGCAGTTCTTC.

This clone was counted once. This chain uses TRBV7-2 with TRBJ1-1, with D possibly TRBD1 on 5 matching bases. Germline CDR1 and CDR2: SGHTA and FQGNSA. The V and J ends lost 4 bases and 0 bases respectively, with 6 bases between them. This CDR3 region has 13 residues. The CDR3 DNA reads as TGTGCCAGCAGCTCGACAGTGAACACTGAAGCTTTCTTT. This encodes CASSSTVNTEAFF.

This rearrangement joins TRBV7-2 to TRBJ2-7; TRBD1 aligns across 9 bases. CDR1 is SGHTA, CDR2 FQGNSA, per germline. This CDR3 is built from 15 residues. J was trimmed by 4 bases and V by 0 bases; bases with no gene match: 4. CDR3 protein: CASSLATGGGYEQYF. Written as DNA, the CDR3 is TGTGCCAGCAGCTTAGCCACAGGGGGCGGGTACGAGCAGTACTTC. The whole variable domain, remainder taken from reference TRBV7-2 and TRBJ2-7, is GAGVSQSPSNKVTEKGKDVELRCDPISGHTALYWYRQSLGQGLEFLIYFQGNSAPDKSGLPSDRFSAERTGGSVSTLTIQRTQQEDSAVYLCASSLATGGGYEQYFGPGTRLTVT.

This clone was recorded a few times. The chain couples TRBV3-1 (or the pseudogene TRBV3-2) to TRBJ2-1, with TRBD2 as a possible D gene (7 bases). The germline gives CDR1 LGHDT, CDR2 YNNKEL (reference sequence). Between the trimmed V and J ends, which lost 8 bases and 0 bases, there was a span of 11 bases. The CDR3 extends over 14 amino acids. The CDR3 DNA reads TGTGCCAGCGGGAGGGGGTTCTCCTACAATGAGCAGTTCTTC. Translating it yields CASGRGFSYNEQFF.